In its sample, the clone carrying this T cell receptor beta chain was seen a few times. Its cognate antigen is unknown. These data originate in a study of T-cell reconstitution after alpha-beta-depleted transplantation in children. Study-level points and caveats: At around two months after transplant, the alpha-beta T cells were reportedly derived from several hundred expanded clones that came from non-depleted graft cells. Some patients showed high day-60 TCRbeta diversity, which derived from surviving recipient T cells and thymic progenitors. One year after transplant, T-cell counts and diversity came mostly from newly produced T cells.

Preparation of the TCRbeta library used unique molecular identifiers. TCRdb recomputed calls from the PCR reads with MiXCR, one row per CDR3 protein. The table includes hundreds of thousands of distinct CDR3 sequences, 15% to 20% detected once. With 1 base clipped from V and 2 bases from J, the junction kept 5 bases outside the gene matches. Germline loops: CDR1 DFQATT, CDR2 SNEGSKA (reference sequence). The CDR3 consists of 14 residues. The source is a male patient aged 10 to 17 who had a stem cell transplant for acute lymphoblastic leukemia, so the T cells may come from the graft donor. This material consisted of PBMCs, mostly from graft donor cells, taken 360 days after TCRalphabeta/CD19-depleted stem cell transplant. The chain links TRBV20-1 to TRBJ2-7; 7 positions agree with TRBD1. CDR3 in DNA: TGCAGTGCTAGAGCGGTGGGACAGCCCTACGAGCAGTACTTC. Encoded protein: CSARAVGQPYEQYF.